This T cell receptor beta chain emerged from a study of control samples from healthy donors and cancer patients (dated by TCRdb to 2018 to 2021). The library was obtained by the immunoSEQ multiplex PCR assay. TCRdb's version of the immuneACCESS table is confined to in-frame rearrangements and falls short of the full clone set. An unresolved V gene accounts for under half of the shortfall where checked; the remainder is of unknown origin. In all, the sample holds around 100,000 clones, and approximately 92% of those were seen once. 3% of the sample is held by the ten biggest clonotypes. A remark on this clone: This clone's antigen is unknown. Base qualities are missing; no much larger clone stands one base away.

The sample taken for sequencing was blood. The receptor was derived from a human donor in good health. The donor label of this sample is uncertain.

CDR3 sequence: CASSLGANQPQHF. At the DNA level, the sequence is TGTGCCAGCAGCTTAGGAGCCAATCAGCCCCAGCATTTT. The chain joins TRBV7-6 to TRBJ1-5, with an unclear D gene assignment. The germline ends are 4 bases apart after V is trimmed by 1 base and J by 3 bases. As encoded in the germline V gene, CDR1 is SGHVS while CDR2 is FNYEAQ. Taken from cysteine to phenylalanine, the CDR3 has 13 residues. Only the CDR3 region is kept as DNA, spanning 39 bases read in frame from base 1.